This note documents a single T cell receptor (beta chain) sequence. Original processing methods: Quantification of nucleated cells was approximated via reference gene primer amplification. Repertoires were generated with immunoSEQ multiplex PCR, while TCRdb's copy carries only in-frame clones and drops some. The V and J calls and the clone size are those of that table, but D and trimming were determined from the DNA. Among some 250,000 clones listed, about 80% were seen once. This record comes from a study of blood T cell repertoires in COVID-19. Study overall: Both acute and convalescent COVID-19 samples were obtained from the United States, Italy and Spain. T cells, B-cell-depleted T cells, or PBMCs provided the cDNA or gDNA that served as material.

Germline V gene lookup returns CDR1 SGHDT and CDR2 YYEEEE. V shed 4 bases, J shed 0 bases, and the junction held 5 bases outside the gene matches. The CDR3 runs to 15 residues. This chain connects TRBV5-6 to TRBJ2-3, with 7 bases matching TRBD1. The sample comprised peripheral blood. The receptor was isolated from a woman older than 75 with acute or convalescent COVID-19. CDR3 sequence reads: CASSETGASTDTQYF. Here the CDR3 DNA reads TGTGCCAGCAGCGAAACAGGGGCTAGCACAGATACGCAGTATTTT.